This TCR beta chain was found in a study of cytomegalovirus exposure and HLA in healthy donors. Regarding this clone: Its antigen is as yet unknown.

The study ran its PCR with 60 Vbeta and 13 Jbeta primers. TCRdb's table, derived via immunoSEQ multiplex PCR, lists solely in-frame clones and lacks some. Among over 200,000 clones listed, approximately 90% were seen once. V lost 7 bases, J lost 4 bases, and 9 bases stayed unmatched. CDR1 and CDR2 from the germline V gene are MNHEY and SVGAGI. CDR3 length: 14 amino acids. Study-wide points: The majority of CMV-associated TCR beta chains were reported as apparently HLA-restricted in a later analysis.

This receptor was obtained from a woman younger than 30 in good health and CMV-seronegative. The genes are TRBV6-5 and TRBJ1-1; TRBD1 aligns across 7 bases. Sequencing was carried out using PBMCs. DNA of the CDR3: TGTGCCAGCAACGATGGCAGGGGGACCACTGAAGCTTTCTTT. The encoded protein is CASNDGRGTTEAFF.